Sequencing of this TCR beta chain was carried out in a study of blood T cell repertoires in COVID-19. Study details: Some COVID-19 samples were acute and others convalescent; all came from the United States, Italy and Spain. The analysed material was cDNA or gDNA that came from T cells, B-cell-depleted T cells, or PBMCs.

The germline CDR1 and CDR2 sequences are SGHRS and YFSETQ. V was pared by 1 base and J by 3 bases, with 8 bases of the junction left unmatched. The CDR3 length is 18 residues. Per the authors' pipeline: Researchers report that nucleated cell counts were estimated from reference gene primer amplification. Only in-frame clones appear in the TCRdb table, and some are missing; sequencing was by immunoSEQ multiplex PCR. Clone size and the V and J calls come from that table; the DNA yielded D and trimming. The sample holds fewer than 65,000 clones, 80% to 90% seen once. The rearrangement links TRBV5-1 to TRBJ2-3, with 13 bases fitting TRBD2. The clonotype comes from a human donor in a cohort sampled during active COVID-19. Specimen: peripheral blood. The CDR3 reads CASSLSRTSGGPTDTQYF. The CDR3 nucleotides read TGCGCCAGCAGCTTGTCTCGGACTAGCGGGGGCCCGACAGATACGCAGTATTTT. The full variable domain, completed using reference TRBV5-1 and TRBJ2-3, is KAGVTQTPRYLIKTRGQQVTLSCSPISGHRSVSWYQQTPGQGLQFLFEYFSETQRNKGNFPGRFSGRQFSNSRSEMNVSTLELGDSALYLCASSLSRTSGGPTDTQYFGPGTRLTVL.